The clone carrying this TCR beta chain was counted once. Its specificity is not known. The sample originates from a study of Tregs in tolerant kidney transplant recipients. Deletions cut 0 bases from V and 8 bases from J, with 6 bases between. Germline V gene lookup returns CDR1 DFQATT and CDR2 SNEGSKA (reference sequence). The CDR3 runs 11 residues. Study-level results: No direct test of biological reproducibility was done here. Expanding Tregs on activated donor B cells appeared to best identify donor-specific TCRbeta clones. Findings come from small patient numbers and require larger validation.

The data were produced by immunoSEQ multiplex PCR, yet TCRdb's version contains in-frame clones alone and is incomplete. The sample consists of some 240,000 clones, roughly 80% of them appearing once. CD4+CD25+CD127- Tregs, CD4+CD25- non-Tregs, CD4 and CD8 cells were sorted. The source of this sequence is a human donor in good health. This chain joins TRBV20-1 and TRBJ2-3, with D possibly matching TRBD1 (5 bases). Sequenced material: CD4+ T cells from blood. The DNA of the CDR3 is TGCAGTGCTAGAGAGGGGCCTACGCAGTATTTT. As protein: CSAREGPTQYF.